The clone carrying this T cell receptor (beta chain) has ten or more counts. What it binds is not known. There were TCR beta CDR3 regions amplified from RNA transcripts. HTBI primers were employed in a first-round RT-PCR of the TCR CDR3. Using its own MiXCR run on the multiplex PCR reads, TCRdb lists one record per CDR3 protein. Seen here are 330,000 or so distinct CDR3 sequences, over 15% observed once, and the top ten hold around a sixth. Each diagnosis drew on symptoms, thyroxine, TRAb, thyroid ultrasound and orbital computed tomography findings. PBMCs stemmed from less than 13 ml fresh peripheral blood. The source of the sample is a study of T cells in Graves' hyperthyroidism and ophthalmopathy. Study-wide points: Median prediction lead before ophthalmopathy onset was six to eight months with the model.

Sequencing was carried out using blood. This sequence was found in a middle-aged woman with Graves' ophthalmopathy.

Written as DNA, the CDR3 is TGTGCCAGCAGCCCACAGGGGGTTTTAGCCAAAAACATTCAGTACTTC. Translation: CASSPQGVLAKNIQYF. The rearrangement joins TRBV7-8 to TRBJ2-4, with 8 bases matching TRBD1. V gave up 5 bases and J gave up 0 bases; unmatched junction bases: 6. The CDR3 extends over 16 amino acids. CDR1 and CDR2 from the germline V gene are SGHVS and FQNEAQ.